This entry lists 20 T cell receptor beta chains sequenced from one sample in a study of blood T cell repertoires in COVID-19. TCRdb's copy holds only in-frame clones and misses some; the assay was immunoSEQ multiplex PCR. The sample contains tens of thousands of clones, over 70% of which appear only once. Sequenced: peripheral blood. These receptors were obtained from a human donor in a cohort sampled during active COVID-19.

The genes are TRBV7-2 and TRBJ2-1; D is possibly TRBD2 (6 bases). Trimming stripped 5 bases from V and 7 bases from J, with 18 bases between. The germline V gene encodes CDR1 SGHTA and CDR2 FQGNSA. The CDR3 is made up of 15 amino acids. The CDR3: CASSDGTTSSNEQFF. CDR3 nucleotides: TGTGCCAGCAGCGACGGTACGACTAGTTCAAATGAGCAGTTCTTC.

CDR3 DNA: TGTGCCAGTAGTACCCCCGCGGCGCCAGGGGATACGCAGTATTTT. It specifies CASSTPAAPGDTQYF. The chain links TRBV19 to TRBJ2-3, with a tentative D call TRBD1 (5 bases). This CDR3 region has 15 residues. The germline gives CDR1 LNHDA, CDR2 SQIVND (reference sequence). The V gene lost 4 bases and the J gene lost 6 bases, with 17 bases spanning the gap.

This clone came up once. CDR3 sequence reads: CASSPSGNEQFF. CDR3 bases: TGTGCCAGCAGTCCTTCCGGGAATGAGCAGTTCTTC. V and J are TRBV12-3 or TRBV12-4 and TRBJ2-1; no reliable D call. The CDR3 has 12 amino acids. Trimming left V 5 bases short and J 7 bases short, with 9 bases between.

The chain is built from TRBV4-3 and TRBJ1-2, with D hard to call. Trimming left V 0 bases short and J 4 bases short, with 9 bases between. In germline, CDR1 is LGHNA, CDR2 YSLEER. The CDR3 is 14 amino acids. DNA of the CDR3: TGCGCCAGCAGCCAAGAGGTCAGTACCTATGGCTACACCTTC. Protein: CASSQEVSTYGYTF.

The chain joins TRBV13 to TRBJ2-7, with TRBD2 identical over 10 bases. CDR3 length: 15 residues. Germline CDR1 PRHDT, CDR2 FYEKMQ (reference sequence). The trim removed 4 bases at V and 4 bases at J, leaving 7 bases unmatched. The CDR3 DNA reads TGTGCCAGCAGCTCAAGGACTAGCGGAAGTTACGAGCAGTACGTC. The encoded protein is CASSSRTSGSYEQYV.

CDR3 bases: TGTGCCAGCAGTTTACTAGCGGGGCGCGAGCAGTACTTC. The encoded protein is CASSLLAGREQYF. The chain has TRBV12-3 or TRBV12-4 and TRBJ2-7; 9 positions agree with TRBD2. The J segment lost 6 bases and the V segment lost 2 bases, leaving 2 bases of the junction unmatched. CDR3 length: 13 residues.

This clone turned up a few times. The chain recombines TRBV3-1 (or the pseudogene TRBV3-2) with TRBJ2-1; possibly TRBD1 for D (6 bases). The CDR3 has 16 residues. The V gene's germline CDR1 is LGHDT and CDR2 YNNKEL (reference sequence). Deletions cut 1 base from V and 6 bases from J, with 16 bases between. The CDR3 spells CASSQVLGRGFNEQFF. For the CDR3, the DNA is TGTGCCAGCAGCCAAGTCCTAGGAAGGGGGTTCAATGAGCAGTTCTTC.

The chain employs TRBV2 and TRBJ2-2; 9 positions match TRBD1. Looked up from germline, CDR1 is SNHLY and CDR2 is FYNNEI. V lost 4 bases and J lost 4; bases outside the gene matches: 4. The CDR3 extends over 15 amino acids. In DNA form, the CDR3 reads TGTGCCAGCAGTGGGGACAGGGAGGCCACCGGGGAGCTGTTTTTT. Translated, it gives CASSGDREATGELFF.

The chain links TRBV4-1 to TRBJ2-3; D may be TRBD1 (6 bases). With 1 base removed from V and 4 bases from J, the gap between germline ends came to 9 bases. Germline V gene lookup returns CDR1 MGHRA and CDR2 YSYEKL. The CDR3 runs to 14 residues. The CDR3 sequence is CASSQVGGADTQYF. The CDR3 bases are TGCGCCAGCAGCCAAGTTGGGGGCGCAGATACGCAGTATTTT.

The gene calls are TRBV19 and TRBJ2-3; 10 bases align to TRBD1. After removal of 8 bases from V and 2 bases from J, the junction contained 4 bases not matched to a gene. Germline CDR1 LNHDA, CDR2 SQIVND (reference sequence). This CDR3 spans 14 amino acids. The CDR3 loop is CASRRQGATDTQYF. The CDR3 nucleotides are TGTGCCAGTCGAAGACAGGGGGCCACAGATACGCAGTATTTT.

The CDR3 sequence is CASSSVQRNQPQHF. CDR3 nucleotide sequence: TGTGCCAGCAGTAGTGTACAGCGCAATCAGCCCCAGCATTTT. The rearrangement links TRBV6-5 to TRBJ1-5; unclear D gene. CDR1 MNHEY and CDR2 SVGAGI come from the germline V gene. This CDR3 is built from 14 residues. The ends were cut back, 5 bases at V and 2 bases at J, with 10 bases in the middle.

This clone has just a few counts. This sequence joins TRBV9 and TRBJ2-7; no clear D gene. Germline V gene data show CDR1 as SGDLS and CDR2 as YYNGEE. V was pared by 7 bases and J by 0 bases, with 14 bases between. The CDR3 is 14 residues long. The CDR3 loop reads CASALSGTSYEQYF. CDR3 bases: TGTGCCAGCGCCTTAAGTGGCACCTCCTACGAGCAGTACTTC. Supplemented by reference TRBV9 and TRBJ2-7, the full variable domain reads DSGVTQTPKHLITATGQRVTLRCSPRSGDLSVYWYQQSLDQGLQFLIQYYNGEERAKGNILERFSAQQFPDLHSELNLSSLELGDSALYFCASALSGTSYEQYFGPGTRLTVT.

The V call is TRBV4-3, the J call TRBJ2-1; D gene unclear. Between the trimmed V and J ends, which lost 1 base and 2 bases, there was a span of 6 bases. Per the germline V gene, CDR1 is LGHNA and CDR2 is YSLEER. The CDR3 extends over 14 amino acids. CDR3 bases: TGCGCCAGCAGCCAAGGGCTGACCTACAATGAGCAGTTCTTC. It codes for CASSQGLTYNEQFF.

The J gene is TRBJ1-1, the V gene TRBV5-5; D might be TRBD1 (5 bases). The germline CDR1 and CDR2 sequences are SGHKS and YYEKEE (reference sequence). Trimming cost V 4 bases and J 4 bases, with 8 bases left between them. This CDR3 has 12 residues. The CDR3 DNA sequence: TGTGCCAGCAGCCATCAGGGCACTGAAGCTTTCTTT. It encodes CASSHQGTEAFF.

The J gene is TRBJ2-2, the V gene TRBV24-1; unclear D gene. Per germline, CDR1 KGHDR and CDR2 SFDVKD. This CDR3 spans 13 amino acids. V was clipped by 8 bases and J by 4 bases, with 10 bases between them. Here the CDR3 DNA reads TGTGCCACCAACCTTGCAGGCACCGGGGAGCTGTTTTTT. Translation: CATNLAGTGELFF.

The CDR3 sequence is CASSRDRFNEKLFF. The CDR3, as DNA: TGTGCCAGCAGTCGGGACAGATTTAATGAAAAACTGTTTTTT. This sequence joins TRBV6-5 and TRBJ1-4, with 7 bases lining up with TRBD1. This CDR3 spans 14 amino acids. Germline CDR1 is MNHEY and CDR2 is SVGAGI. V lost 5 bases and J lost 4; bases outside the gene matches: 4.

V usage is TRBV3-1 (or the pseudogene TRBV3-2) and J usage is TRBJ2-5, with TRBD1 matching 12 bases. In germline, CDR1 is LGHDT, CDR2 YNNKEL (reference sequence). The junction had 7 bases not matched to a gene; V was cut back by 1 base and J by 4 bases. The CDR3 spans 17 residues. CDR3 sequence: CASSQGDRGLIGETQYF. The CDR3 DNA reads as TGTGCCAGCAGCCAAGGGGACAGGGGGCTTATAGGAGAGACCCAGTACTTC.

This clone appeared once. Written as DNA, the CDR3 is TGCAGCGGGATCAGGGACCAAGAGACCCAGTACTTC. Translated, it gives CSGIRDQETQYF. The chain uses TRBV29-1 and TRBJ2-5; weak D call: TRBD1 (5 bases). V was clipped by 7 bases and J by 0 bases, with 9 bases between them. The CDR3 totals 12 residues. Per germline, CDR1 SQVTM and CDR2 ANQGSEA.

This sequence joins TRBV5-5 and TRBJ1-1, with D hard to call. There are 15 residues in the CDR3. The germline V and J ends were trimmed by 2 bases and 6 bases, with 17 bases remaining between them. Germline V lookup: CDR1 SGHKS, CDR2 YYEKEE (reference sequence). This chain's CDR3 is CASSFNVGRYAEAFF. In nucleotides, the CDR3 is TGTGCCAGCAGCTTCAACGTCGGTCGGTACGCTGAAGCTTTCTTT.

J is TRBJ2-7 and V is TRBV21-1; the DNA was not used to check the table's D call, TRBD2. TRBV21-1 is a known pseudogene. This CDR3 spans 19 amino acids. The CDR3 nucleotides are TGTGCCAGCAGCAGACGGAAGACCAGCGGGTCCACCAGCTCCTACGAGCAGTACGTC. It specifies CASSRRKTSGSTSSYEQYV.